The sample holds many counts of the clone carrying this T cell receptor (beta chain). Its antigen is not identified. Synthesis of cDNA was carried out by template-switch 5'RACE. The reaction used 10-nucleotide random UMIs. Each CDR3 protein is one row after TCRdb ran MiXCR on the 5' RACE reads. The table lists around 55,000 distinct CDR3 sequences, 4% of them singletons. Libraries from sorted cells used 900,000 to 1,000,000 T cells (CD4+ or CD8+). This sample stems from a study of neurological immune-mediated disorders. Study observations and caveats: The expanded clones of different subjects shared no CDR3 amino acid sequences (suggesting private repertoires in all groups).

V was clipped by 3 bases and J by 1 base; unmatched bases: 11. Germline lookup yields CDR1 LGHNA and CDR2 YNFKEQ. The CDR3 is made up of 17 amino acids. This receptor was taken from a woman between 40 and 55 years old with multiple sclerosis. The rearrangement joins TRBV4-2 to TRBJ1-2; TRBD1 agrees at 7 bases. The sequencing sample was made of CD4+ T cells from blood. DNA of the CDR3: TGTGCCAGCAGCCACCTTTTCCCCGGGACAGTTAACTATGGCTACACCTTC. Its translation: CASSHLFPGTVNYGYTF.